One sample yielded the 24 T cell receptor beta chains listed below, sequenced in a study of beta chain features in type 1 diabetes. Their cognate antigens are unknown. Study findings and constraints: A moderate, significant TCRB CDR3 shortening appeared in type 1 diabetes across four CD4+ subsets.

The sequenced template was cDNA made from the entire isolated RNA. The method was immunoSEQ multiplex PCR; TCRdb's version includes in-frame clones alone and lacks a portion of them. The table has 600,000 to 700,000 clones, around 15% seen once; the top ten hold 0.022%. The sample comprised naive CD4+ T cells from blood. Receptors originate from a young man with type 1 diabetes.

The chain recombines TRBV20-1 with TRBJ1-1, with 7 bases lining up with TRBD1. In germline, CDR1 is DFQATT, CDR2 SNEGSKA (reference sequence). Trimming at V came to 4 bases and at J to 12 bases, leaving 8 bases not matched to a gene. The CDR3 is 11 residues long. CDR3 DNA: TGCAGTGCTATCGACAGGGTGCCAACTTTCTTT. As protein: CSAIDRVPTFF.

This chain joins TRBV4-1 and TRBJ1-2, with D perhaps matching TRBD1 (6 bases). Germline loops: CDR1 MGHRA, CDR2 YSYEKL. This CDR3 comprises 15 residues. V was clipped by 1 base and J by 6 bases, with 15 bases between them. The CDR3 spells CASSQAGAGENGYTF. CDR3 in DNA: TGCGCCAGCAGCCAAGCGGGCGCAGGGGAAAATGGCTACACCTTC.

This clone was found once. The chain carries TRBV27 and TRBJ1-6; D unclear. Germline CDR1 is MNHEY and CDR2 is SMNVEV (reference sequence). This CDR3 has 15 amino acids. The V gene lost 9 bases and the J gene lost 8 bases, with 20 bases spanning the gap. Here the CDR3 reads CASNTGPRMDSPLHF. CDR3 nucleotides: TGTGCCAGTAATACCGGGCCAAGGATGGATTCACCCCTCCACTTT.

In this sample, this clone turned up a few times. The V gene is TRBV10-3, the J gene TRBJ2-5, with a weak D call TRBD1 (6 bases). Germline lookup yields CDR1 ENHRY and CDR2 SYGVKD. Trimming shortened V by 2 bases and J by 5 bases, and 18 bases separated the two germline ends. CDR3 length: 16 amino acids. Here the CDR3 reads CAISEGQIGLMETQYF. The CDR3, as DNA: TGTGCCATCAGTGAGGGACAGATCGGATTGATGGAGACCCAGTACTTC.

This clone has more than one count but fewer than ten. The chain has TRBV30 and TRBJ1-1, with D hard to call. CDR1 and CDR2 from the germline V gene are GTSNPN and SVGIG (reference sequence). Between the trimmed V and J ends, which lost 2 bases and 5 bases, there was a span of 12 bases. CDR3 size: 13 residues. CDR3: CAWSLPGGTEAFF. CDR3 sequence (DNA): TGTGCCTGGAGTCTCCCGGGTGGGACTGAAGCTTTCTTT. Drawing the rest from reference TRBV30 and TRBJ1-1, the complete variable domain is SQTIHQWPATLVQPVGSPLSLECTVEGTSNPNLYWYRQAAGRGLQLLFYSVGIGQISSEVPQNLSASRPQDRQFILSSKKLLLSDSGFYLCAWSLPGGTEAFFGQGTRLTVV.

This chain links TRBV5-1 with TRBJ1-1, with TRBD1 as a possible D gene (5 bases). The CDR3 runs 15 residues. V lost 0 bases and J 7 bases, leaving 16 bases between the germline ends. Germline-derived CDR1 and CDR2 are SGHRS and YFSETQ. Written as DNA, the CDR3 is TGCGCCAGCAGCTTGGGGTTCGGGGAGCAGGGTGAAGCTTTCTTT. This translates into CASSLGFGEQGEAFF.

V and J are TRBV7-8 and TRBJ1-5; 10 nucleotides agree with TRBD1. The length of the CDR3 is 15 residues. With V trimmed by 5 bases and J by 3 bases, 4 bases remained unmatched. In germline, CDR1 is SGHVS, CDR2 FQNEAQ. The chain's CDR3 is CASSMDRGNNQPQHF. The CDR3 DNA sequence: TGTGCCAGCAGCATGGACAGGGGGAACAATCAGCCCCAGCATTTT.

This clone has only a few counts. The chain has TRBV11-2 and TRBJ2-5; 9 nucleotides line up with TRBD1. The CDR3 covers 13 residues. V dropped 6 bases and J dropped 4; count of bases not matched to a gene: 3. CDR1 and CDR2 from the germline V gene are SGHAT and FQNNGV. The chain's CDR3 is CASSGQGPETQYF. In DNA, the CDR3 is TGTGCCAGCAGTGGACAGGGGCCAGAGACCCAGTACTTC.

In this sample, this clone turned up a few times. At one end the junction does not follow the germline gene, possibly because of a read error. The chain couples TRBV7-9 to TRBJ2-2, with TRBD1 matching 7 bases. Germline CDR1 SEHNR, CDR2 FQNEAQ (reference sequence). CDR3 size: 15 residues. The DNA of the CDR3 is TGTGCCAGCACCTTAGGGACAGCGGTCACCGGGGAGCTGTTTTTT. Translating it yields CASTLGTAVTGELFF.

This clone was observed a few times. The V call is TRBV19, the J call TRBJ2-5, with D maybe TRBD1 (6 bases). This CDR3 spans 12 amino acids. Germline V lookup: CDR1 LNHDA, CDR2 SQIVND (reference sequence). The V gene lost 9 bases and the J gene lost 0 bases, with 8 bases spanning the gap. The CDR3 region is CASGQHQETQYF. The CDR3 region has the DNA TGTGCCAGCGGACAGCACCAAGAGACCCAGTACTTC.

The chain uses TRBV7-9 and TRBJ2-7; D possibly corresponds to TRBD1 (6 bases). This CDR3 is built from 14 residues. V was clipped by 5 bases and J by 2 bases, with 13 bases between them. Germline CDR1 reads SEHNR; CDR2 reads FQNEAQ (reference sequence). For the CDR3, the DNA is TGTGCCAGCAGCCCGACAGGTCGGGCCTACGAGCAGTACTTC. Translating it yields CASSPTGRAYEQYF.

This clone showed up just a few times. The rearrangement links TRBV14 to TRBJ2-7; D possibly matches TRBD1 or TRBD2 (6 bases each). V lost 1 base to trimming and J lost 9 bases, with 13 bases between them. This CDR3 has 13 amino acids. From germline, CDR1 is SGHDN and CDR2 FVKESK. DNA for the CDR3: TGTGCCAGCAGCCAAGGAGGGGGGATGGCGCAGTACTTC. Translated, it gives CASSQGGGMAQYF.

This clone was observed a few times. This rearrangement joins TRBV7-9 to TRBJ1-1; no definite D call. V lost 7 bases, J lost 6 bases, and 21 bases lay in between. The CDR3 has 15 amino acids. Germline V gives CDR1 SEHNR, CDR2 FQNEAQ (reference sequence). The CDR3: CASTTVVGSSSEAFF. CDR3 coding DNA: TGTGCCAGCACCACCGTCGTTGGGAGCTCCTCTGAAGCTTTCTTT.

The rearrangement links TRBV27 to TRBJ2-6; tentatively, D is TRBD1 (5 bases). This CDR3 is 17 amino acids long. Germline CDR1 is MNHEY and CDR2 is SMNVEV (reference sequence). Trimming left V 5 bases short and J 0 bases short, with 14 bases between. The CDR3 DNA reads TGTGCCAGCAGTAGTTGGGGCGCCAACTCTGGGGCCAACGTCCTGACTTTC. Its protein is CASSSWGANSGANVLTF.

This clone showed up just a few times. The V call is TRBV29-1, the J call TRBJ2-3; TRBD2 aligns across 11 bases. The germline V gene encodes CDR1 SQVTM and CDR2 ANQGSEA. V lost 0 bases, J lost 2 bases, and 1 base stayed unmatched. The CDR3 has 15 amino acids. In DNA, the CDR3 is TGCAGCGTTGAAGAACTAGCGGGGGTCACAGATACGCAGTATTTT. Protein product: CSVEELAGVTDTQYF.

The rearrangement links TRBV19 to TRBJ2-1; D may be TRBD1 (5 bases). The V gene lost 1 base and the J gene lost 6 bases, with 13 bases spanning the gap. The CDR3 contains 15 residues. The germline CDR1 and CDR2 sequences are LNHDA and SQIVND (reference sequence). CDR3 in DNA: TGTGCCAGTAGTATAGCCCTCCACAGGAGCAATGAGCAGTTCTTC. Its translation: CASSIALHRSNEQFF.

The rearrangement uses TRBV19 and TRBJ2-1, with 8 bases aligning to TRBD2. V was pared by 6 bases and J by 10 bases, with 8 bases of the junction left unmatched. The germline V gene encodes CDR1 LNHDA and CDR2 SQIVND (reference sequence). There are 13 residues in the CDR3. CDR3 protein: CASSARTSREQFF. Here the CDR3 DNA reads TGTGCCAGTAGCGCCCGGACTAGCCGGGAGCAGTTCTTC.

This sequence joins TRBV25-1 and TRBJ1-2; D call uncertain. Trimming shortened V by 8 bases and J by 2 bases, and 9 bases separated the two germline ends. The CDR3 sequence is 12 residues long. Germline assignment: CDR1 MGHDK and CDR2 SYGVNS. In DNA form, the CDR3 reads TGTGCCAGCCGACCGGGGAACTATGGCTACACCTTC. Translated: CASRPGNYGYTF.

In its sample, this clone was seen a few times. This chain links TRBV6-5 with TRBJ2-5; the D call may be TRBD1 or TRBD2 (5 bases each). This CDR3 has 13 residues. CDR1 and CDR2 from the germline V gene are MNHEY and SVGAGI. The V and J ends lost 5 bases and 7 bases respectively, with 14 bases between them. The CDR3 bases are TGTGCCAGCAGTCCGGGACCCATTTGGACCCAGTACTTC. Its protein product is CASSPGPIWTQYF.

The J gene is TRBJ1-4, the V gene TRBV15, with D unresolved. Germline CDR1 is LNHNV and CDR2 is YYDKDF (reference sequence). V lost 0 bases, J lost 8 bases, and 16 bases lay in between. The CDR3 is made up of 16 amino acids. The CDR3 loop is CATSRDMMTREEKLFF. The CDR3 DNA sequence: TGTGCCACCAGCAGAGATATGATGACGCGTGAAGAAAAACTGTTTTTT.

The chain combines TRBV6-4 with TRBJ2-3; D ambiguous. Looked up from germline, CDR1 is MRHNA and CDR2 is SNTAGT. The germline V and J ends were trimmed by 4 bases and 5 bases, with 4 bases remaining between them. This CDR3 has 11 residues. CDR3 DNA: TGTGCCAGCAGTGTTGGAGATACGCAGTATTTT. Protein sequence: CASSVGDTQYF.

This chain links TRBV15 with TRBJ1-1; tentative D call: TRBD1 (5 bases). V lost 1 base to trimming and J lost 0 bases, with 12 bases between them. Germline V gene sequence: CDR1 LNHNV, CDR2 YYDKDF (reference sequence). This CDR3 spans 16 amino acids. CDR3 DNA: TGTGCCACCAGCAGAGTAAGACAGTTCCTGAACACTGAAGCTTTCTTT. This sequence encodes CATSRVRQFLNTEAFF.

In its sample, this clone was seen a few times. The DNA for the CDR3 is TGTGCCATCAGTGACGGAGTAGCTAACTATGGCTACACCTTC. Translated, it gives CAISDGVANYGYTF. V usage is TRBV10-3 and J usage is TRBJ1-2; D ambiguous. The CDR3 totals 14 residues. V dropped 3 bases and J dropped 0 bases, with 8 bases sitting between them. Per germline, CDR1 ENHRY and CDR2 SYGVKD.

In its sample, this clone was seen a few times. J is TRBJ1-2 and V is TRBV9; 9 bases map to TRBD1. This CDR3 is built from 13 residues. Germline CDR1 reads SGDLS; CDR2 reads YYNGEE. V dropped 4 bases and J dropped 8; count of bases not matched to a gene: 6. The CDR3 is CASSSGTGIGYTF. The CDR3 DNA is TGTGCCAGCAGCTCAGGGACAGGGATAGGCTACACCTTC.